The source of this T cell receptor beta chain is a study of blood T cells in healthy people across ages. Germline V gives CDR1 KGHSH, CDR2 LQKENI. The CDR3 contains 15 residues. V trimming: 4 bases; J trimming: 7 bases; junction bases outside the gene matches: 6. Peripheral blood, 9.5 to 10 milliliters per donor, was collected. Combining a sample-barcoded 5' primer with a J-beta primer mix, a second PCR ran for about 7 to 11 cycles. TCRdb itself ran the 5' RACE reads through MiXCR, one entry per CDR3 protein. The table includes about 800,000 distinct CDR3 sequences, roughly 25% detected once. This clonotype came up a few times. The same data also went into a second study, on T cells of mothers and their children. That source notes: A slight, non-significant increase in overlap was found for related mother-child pairs relative to unrelated pairs. Detection of persistent microchimeric T cell clones did not occur.

This TCR was sampled from a boy younger than 18 in good health. Sequencing used blood. V is TRBV18 and J is TRBJ1-4; TRBD1 agrees at 10 bases. DNA of the CDR3: TGTGCCAGCTCACAATCGGGACAGGGGATTGAAAAACTGTTTTTT. Encoded protein: CASSQSGQGIEKLFF.